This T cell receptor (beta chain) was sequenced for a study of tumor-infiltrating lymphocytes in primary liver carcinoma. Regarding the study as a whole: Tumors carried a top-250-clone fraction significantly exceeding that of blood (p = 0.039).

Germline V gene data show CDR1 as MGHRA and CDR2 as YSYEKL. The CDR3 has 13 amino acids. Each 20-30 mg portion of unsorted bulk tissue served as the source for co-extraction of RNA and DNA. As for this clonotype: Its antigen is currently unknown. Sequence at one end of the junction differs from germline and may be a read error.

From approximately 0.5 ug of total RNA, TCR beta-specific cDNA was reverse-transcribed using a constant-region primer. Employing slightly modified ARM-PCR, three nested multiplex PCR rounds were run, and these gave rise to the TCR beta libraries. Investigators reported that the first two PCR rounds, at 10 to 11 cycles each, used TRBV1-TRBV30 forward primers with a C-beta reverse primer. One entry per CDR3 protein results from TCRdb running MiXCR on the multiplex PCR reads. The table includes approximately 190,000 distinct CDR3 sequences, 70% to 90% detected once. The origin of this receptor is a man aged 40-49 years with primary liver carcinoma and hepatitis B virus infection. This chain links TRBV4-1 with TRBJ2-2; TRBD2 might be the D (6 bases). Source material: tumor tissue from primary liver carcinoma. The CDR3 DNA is TGCGCCAGCAGCCACGCCGTAGTCCGGGAGCTCTTTTTT. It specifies CASSHAVVRELFF.